These 2 T cell receptor beta chains were all obtained from the same sample, sequenced in a study of T-cell reconstitution after alpha-beta-depleted transplantation in children. For TCRbeta, the library was prepared with unique molecular identifiers. Each CDR3 protein is one row after TCRdb ran MiXCR on the PCR reads. The sample carries roughly 400,000 distinct CDR3 sequences, about 20% recorded once. Sequences were derived from PBMCs from the stem cell graft donor, sampled from the stem cell graft. The receptors derive from a human donor who donated a stem cell graft to a child with acute myeloid leukemia.

This clonotype occurred a few times. V and J are TRBV25-1 and TRBJ1-4; D is uncertain. The V gene lost 5 bases and the J gene lost 0 bases, with 7 bases spanning the gap. The germline CDR1 and CDR2 sequences are MGHDK and SYGVNS. The CDR3 covers 14 residues. The CDR3 here is CASSSTATNEKLFF. As DNA, the CDR3 is TGTGCCAGCAGTTCCACCGCAACTAATGAAAAACTGTTTTTT.

This clonotype has at least ten counts. V and J are TRBV7-8 and TRBJ2-7; 11 bases agree with TRBD2. The CDR3 extends over 14 amino acids. V trimming: 5 bases; J trimming: 3 bases; junction bases outside the gene matches: 3. Germline CDR1 reads SGHVS; CDR2 reads FQNEAQ. CDR3 coding DNA: TGTGCCAGCAGCGTGGGACTAGCGGACTACGAGCAGTACTTC. Translating it yields CASSVGLADYEQYF.